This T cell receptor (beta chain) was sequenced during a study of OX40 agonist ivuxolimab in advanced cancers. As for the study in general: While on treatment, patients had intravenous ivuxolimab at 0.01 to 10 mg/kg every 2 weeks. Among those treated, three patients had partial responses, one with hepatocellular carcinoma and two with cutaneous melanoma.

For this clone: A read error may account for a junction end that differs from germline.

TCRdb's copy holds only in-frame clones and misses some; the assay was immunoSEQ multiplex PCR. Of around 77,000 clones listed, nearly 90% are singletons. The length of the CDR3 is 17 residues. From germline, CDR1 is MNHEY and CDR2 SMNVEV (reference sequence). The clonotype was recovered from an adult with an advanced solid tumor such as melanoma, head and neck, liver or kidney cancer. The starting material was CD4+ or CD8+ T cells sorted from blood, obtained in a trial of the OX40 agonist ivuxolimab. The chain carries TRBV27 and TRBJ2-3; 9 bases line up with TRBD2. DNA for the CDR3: TGTGCCTGCAGTCGTAGCGGGGGCGCCCAAAGCACAGATACGCAGTATTTT. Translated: CACSRSGGAQSTDTQYF.